One sample yielded the 16 T cell receptor beta chains listed below, sequenced in a study of T cells in Graves' hyperthyroidism and ophthalmopathy. The CDR3 regions of TCR beta were amplified from RNA transcripts. Primed by the HTBI set, a first-round RT-PCR was run on the TCR CDR3. TCRdb recomputed calls from the multiplex PCR reads with MiXCR, one row per CDR3 protein. The sample lists a few hundred thousand distinct CDR3 sequences, about a fifth occurring once. The sample comprised blood. Receptors were obtained from a man aged 18 to 29 with Graves' hyperthyroidism.

The genes are TRBV6-1 and TRBJ2-5; D is undetermined. Trimming took off 6 bases at V and 2 bases at J, with 13 bases between the two ends. The CDR3 has 14 residues. Germline assignment: CDR1 MNHNS and CDR2 SASEGT. The chain's CDR3 is CASRLMAAQETQYF. The CDR3 coding sequence is TGTGCCAGCAGACTGATGGCGGCTCAAGAGACCCAGTACTTC.

V and J are TRBV2 and TRBJ2-3; D call uncertain. The germline CDR1 and CDR2 sequences are SNHLY and FYNNEI. V gave up 6 bases and J gave up 3 bases, with 10 bases separating them. The CDR3 is made up of 13 amino acids. In nucleotides, the CDR3 is TGTGCCAGCAGGGGAATACGGACAGATACGCAGTATTTT. Its protein is CASRGIRTDTQYF.

This clonotype was detected many times. The chain couples TRBV5-8 to TRBJ2-5, with D possibly being TRBD2 (5 bases). The germline CDR1 and CDR2 sequences are SGHTS and YDEGEE. V lost 4 bases and J 3 bases, leaving 10 bases between the germline ends. The CDR3 length is 13 residues. Here the CDR3 reads CASSREREETQYF. CDR3 sequence (DNA): TGTGCCAGCAGCCGAGAGAGGGAAGAGACCCAGTACTTC.

This clonotype has ten or more counts. The V gene is TRBV20-1, the J gene TRBJ1-3, with D perhaps TRBD1 (5 bases). CDR1 and CDR2 from the germline V gene are DFQATT and SNEGSKA (reference sequence). This CDR3 is 15 amino acids long. The germline V and J ends were trimmed by 5 bases and 0 bases, with 14 bases remaining between them. The CDR3 protein is CSAGDLTYSGNTIYF. The CDR3 region has the DNA TGCAGTGCTGGGGACCTGACCTACTCTGGAAACACCATATATTTT.

The chain employs TRBV5-6 and TRBJ2-7; TRBD2 is a possible D gene (6 bases). The V end lost 3 bases, the J end lost 2 bases, and 12 bases lay between the germline ends. CDR1 and CDR2 (germline): SGHDT, YYEEEE. There are 14 residues in the CDR3. The CDR3 bases are TGTGCCAGCAGCTATACCGGGAGCCCCTACGAGCAGTACTTC. It specifies CASSYTGSPYEQYF.

This clonotype occurred many times. V and J are TRBV6-1 and TRBJ2-5; D unclear. CDR1 and CDR2 (germline): MNHNS, SASEGT. CDR3 length: 12 amino acids. V dropped 7 bases and J dropped 7 bases, with 13 bases sitting between them. CDR3 region: CASTAPLGTQYF. For the CDR3, the DNA is TGTGCCAGCACCGCGCCCTTGGGGACCCAGTACTTC.

V gene TRBV6-5 combines with J gene TRBJ1-6; TRBD1 agrees at 11 bases. The CDR3 consists of 15 residues. Germline V gene data show CDR1 as MNHEY and CDR2 as SVGAGI. V was clipped by 2 bases and J by 10 bases; unmatched bases: 4. CDR3 loop: CASSYLGQGGSPLHF. The CDR3 DNA reads TGTGCCAGCAGTTACCTGGGACAGGGGGGCTCACCCCTCCACTTT.

This clonotype was counted ten times or more. The CDR3 region is CASSTKNTEAFF. The CDR3 DNA reads TGTGCCAGCAGTACCAAGAACACTGAAGCTTTCTTT. The chain carries TRBV12-3 or TRBV12-4 and TRBJ1-1; no clear D gene. Trimming shortened V by 5 bases and J by 1 base, and 5 bases separated the two germline ends. The CDR3 covers 12 residues.

This clonotype was detected many times. The chain recombines TRBV12-3 or TRBV12-4 with TRBJ2-7; 11 bases fit TRBD1. This CDR3 contains 14 residues. Trimming removed 5 bases from V and 4 bases from J; junction bases left unmatched: 4. The chain's CDR3 is CASSRRDRGYEQYF. The CDR3, as DNA: TGTGCCAGCAGTAGACGGGACAGGGGGTACGAGCAGTACTTC.

This clonotype was counted ten times or more. The gene calls are TRBV27 and TRBJ1-5, with 7 bases lining up with TRBD1. The CDR3 sequence is 14 residues long. The V gene's germline CDR1 is MNHEY and CDR2 SMNVEV (reference sequence). The trim removed 2 bases at V and 6 bases at J, leaving 4 bases unmatched. The CDR3 DNA reads TGTGCCAGCAGTTTAGAGGGGGCGAGTCAGCCCCAGCATTTT. It yields the protein CASSLEGASQPQHF.

This clonotype was observed many times. The chain employs TRBV15 and TRBJ1-2, with D uncertain. CDR1 is LNHNV and CDR2 is YYDKDF in the germline V gene (reference sequence). CDR3 length: 15 residues. With 5 bases removed from V and 2 bases from J, the gap between germline ends came to 15 bases. CDR3: CATSVDQAGNYGYTF. The CDR3 nucleotides are TGTGCCACCAGCGTGGATCAGGCGGGGAACTATGGCTACACCTTC. Based on the CDR3 plus reference TRBV15 and TRBJ1-2, the full variable domain is DAMVIQNPRYQVTQFGKPVTLSCSQTLNHNVMYWYQQKSSQAPKLLFHYYDKDFNNEADTPDNFQSRRPNTSFCFLDIRSPGLGDTAMYLCATSVDQAGNYGYTFGSGTRLTVV.

The chain employs TRBV28 and TRBJ2-7; 11 positions match TRBD1. The germline V gene encodes CDR1 MDHEN and CDR2 SYDVKM. The CDR3 is 15 residues long. The junction had 10 bases not matched to a gene; V was cut back by 6 bases and J by 6 bases. The CDR3 loop reads CASRDPGQGVGEQYF. The CDR3 region has the DNA TGTGCCAGCAGGGACCCGGGACAGGGGGTGGGCGAGCAGTACTTC.

This clonotype was counted at least ten times. The rearrangement links TRBV6-5 to TRBJ1-1, with D possibly being TRBD1 (5 bases). Trimming removed 0 bases at V and 5 bases at J, with 13 bases between. There are 15 residues in the CDR3. The germline gives CDR1 MNHEY, CDR2 SVGAGI. CDR3 bases: TGTGCCAGCAGTTACTCGAAAAGGGGCGGAACTGAAGCTTTCTTT. As protein: CASSYSKRGGTEAFF.

This clonotype was counted many times. The chain joins TRBV12-3 or TRBV12-4 to TRBJ2-5; D not resolved. This CDR3 is 13 amino acids long. With 2 bases removed from V and 4 bases from J, the gap between germline ends came to 8 bases. CDR3 sequence reads: CASSLMAVETQYF. DNA for the CDR3: TGTGCCAGCAGTTTAATGGCTGTAGAGACCCAGTACTTC.

The gene calls are TRBV12-3 or TRBV12-4 and TRBJ1-1; 10 bases map to TRBD1. With V trimmed by 6 bases and J by 0 bases, 4 bases remained unmatched. CDR3 size: 15 residues. This chain's CDR3 is CASRGTGAMNTEAFF. In DNA form, the CDR3 reads TGTGCCAGCAGGGGGACAGGGGCAATGAACACTGAAGCTTTCTTT.

This clonotype showed up many times. The chain is built from TRBV7-6 and TRBJ2-7; 9 nucleotides match TRBD2. With V trimmed by 5 bases and J by 4 bases, 6 bases remained unmatched. CDR3 length: 14 amino acids. The V gene's germline CDR1 is SGHVS and CDR2 FNYEAQ. The CDR3 coding sequence is TGTGCCAGCAGCCCGATAGCGGGGGAGTACGAGCAGTACTTC. Protein sequence: CASSPIAGEYEQYF.